This TCR beta chain is from a study of shared clonotypes between healthy human individuals (dated by TCRdb to 2020 to 2021). Describing the broader study: The cohort included three men and two women between 18 and 49 years of age. Blood TCR repertoires of a handful of healthy adults were deeply sequenced to estimate repertoire size and the extent of clonotype sharing between individuals. To increase sequencing depth and limit assay-specific biases, TCR repertoire library preparation and sequencing were carried out by different laboratories using diverse techniques. Per donor, leukapheresis produced somewhere between about 0.94 and 8.9 billion PBMCs. For each donor, three plates each were used for CD4 naive and CD4 memory, two plates were used for CD8 naive, and one plate was used for CD8 memory.

Using the deep immunoSEQ assay, TCR CDR3 regions were amplified from genomic DNA by multiplex PCR. Genomic DNA extracted from each cell subset was distributed evenly over all wells of several immunoSEQ 96-well plates, and each plate served as one replicate. Each replicate PCR for sorted subsets received roughly 200 ng genomic DNA, equal to 30,000 or so T cell genomes. The purified libraries were quantified using a Qubit 3.0 fluorometer, sized with a Bioanalyzer 2100, and then quantified again using the KAPA Library Quantification kit. A separate single-read 150-cycle Illumina NextSeq 550 flow cell was used to sequence each immunoSEQ 96-well plate. From the authors' description of their analysis: Because the immunoSEQ output held only junctional sequences and lacked quality scores, the filtering could not match the filtering applied to full-length reads. To assign V/J genes and CDR3, sequences were annotated using PyIR, a Python wrapper for IgBLAST v1.9, with IMGT germline references. Reads with weak V/J assignments (E-value above 1e-6), missing CDR3, stop codons, out-of-frame junctions, or ambiguous translated residues were removed. A V3J clonotype was defined by an identical inferred V gene, J gene, and CDR3 amino acid sequence. The percentage overlap between two repertoires was calculated by dividing the number of shared unique clonotypes by the size of the smaller repertoire. Richness of each repertoire was evaluated using RTK rarefaction, the Chao1 estimator, and Recon v2.1 estimates of unobserved clonotypes. Generation probabilities were computed with OLGA for all TCRbeta clonotypes obtained by the gDNA method from four donors. The table was pulled from immuneACCESS by TCRdb, which kept in-frame rearrangements only. Such tables lose some clones; where checked, under half of the loss comes from unresolved V genes, and the rest has no known cause. V, J and clone size are those of that table, while D and trimming were read from the DNA. Present in this sample are about 680,000 clones, 92% of which were seen just once. 20% to 25% of the sample is held by the ten biggest clonotypes.

On this clone itself: This receptor's antigen is unknown. No much larger clonotype is one base removed from it; base qualities were not supplied.

V lost 6 bases and J lost 2 bases; the stretch between them is 8 bases long. There are 13 amino acids in the CDR3, from cysteine to phenylalanine inclusive. Only the CDR3 part of the read is kept: 39 bases, read in frame from the first base. Via the germline V gene, CDR1 is MNHNS and CDR2 SASEGT. CD8 naive samples were obtained by positive selection for CCR7 among CD45RO-negative cells, yielding a CD45RA+CCR7+ population from which TemRA cells were excluded. Healthy HIV-negative adults with no recently reported acute infections or vaccinations were included as donors. Every donor was a Caucasian adult living in Nashville, Tennessee, USA. Blood was collected by leukapheresis, and PBMCs were isolated by Ficoll-Histopaque density gradient centrifugation and then cryopreserved in liquid nitrogen vapor phase. Purity and quantity of every magnetically sorted T cell population were checked by analytical flow cytometry. Each sorted fraction had its genomic DNA isolated and then quantified by UV absorbance on a Nanodrop 2000c.

On the study overall, not on this receptor specifically: Larger estimated clonotype richness was generally found for naive subsets than for memory subsets. Sampling was restricted to blood, and TCR repertoires in tissue are likely to differ from TCR repertoires in blood. Pairwise subsampling led to the expectation that sequencing depth would affect the degree of clonotype sharing among donors. The small number of donors limited the genetic and exposure-history diversity represented. Compared with non-shared clonotypes, the clonotypes found in all four sorted-subset donors had higher generation probabilities. Sharing across four donors was observed for around 4.8% of naive CD4, under 4% of naive CD8, 2.3% of memory CD4, and approximately 0.41% of memory CD8 clonotypes. Incomplete sequencing was indicated by rarefaction of sorted-subset datasets, despite the large sequencing depth.

The receptor was isolated from a man aged 25 to 45 in good health. The rearranged segments are TRBV6-1 and TRBJ2-1; a weak D assignment points to TRBD2 (6 bases agree). The sample was naive CD8+ T cells sorted from blood. Read against the paper, the sample's cell subset or site label means: CD45RA+CCR7+. The DNA sequence is given as TGTGCCAGCAGGGCGGGAACCTACAATGAGCAGTTCTTC. Its coded protein is CASRAGTYNEQFF.